This TCR beta chain comes out of a study of blood T cells in healthy people across ages (dated by TCRdb to the mid-2010s). About the full investigation: In model experiments, template switching captured roughly one uniquely barcoded TCR beta cDNA molecule for every two T cells. To track age-related changes in TCR beta repertoire diversity, the study relied on deep sequencing normalized with unique cDNA molecular identifiers. The donors were divided into four age groups: young (average about 16 years), middle-aged (roughly 42), aged (approximately 62) and long-lived (around 80). To avoid experimental bias, donors of different ages were spread randomly across the sequencing lanes. Using the same blood draw, the study looked at two additional independent replicas of 1 million unique cDNA reads for two donors, one aged 18 to 30 and the other aged 80 or older. Here is what the overall study found, with its caveats: Because donor CMV infection status was unknown, age-related changes in expanded clonotypes were potentially confounded. Compared with the aged group, the long-lived group had more naive CD4+ T cells, fewer expanded clones and increased TCR diversity, suggesting age selection. Estimates of total diversity based on one million sequenced T cells were considered lower bounds and underestimates. Observed TCR beta diversity correlated strongly with the percentage of naive T cells measured by flow cytometry. As age increased, observed TCR beta diversity per million T cells dropped in a roughly linear way, and a significant reduction was already evident by age 40. Conclusive comparison of naive and antigen-experienced compartments was prevented by the profiling of bulk unsorted PBMCs.

The CDR3 starts with the cysteine, ends with the phenylalanine, and has 15 residues. Here the CDR3 DNA is all that survives: 45 bases in frame from base 1. Trimming at the junction amounts to 2 bases on V and 0 bases on J, and the germline ends lie 10 bases apart. Per the germline V gene, SGDLS is the CDR1 and YYNGEE is the CDR2. With respect to this clonotype: It has no known antigen specificity. Base qualities are not provided; no much larger clone lies one nucleotide away.

The donors were roughly 39 Caucasian individuals from Russia, aged roughly 6 to 90 years, who were systemically healthy. Each donor gave 8.5 to 10 milliliters of peripheral blood, collected into EDTA-treated Vacutainer tubes. Ficoll-Paque density-gradient centrifugation was used to isolate PBMCs, with at least 7 million per sample. Trizol reagent was used to extract total RNA from PBMCs, with at least 5 micrograms per sample. For every donor, flow cytometry on a PBMC aliquot measured the percentage of naive CD45RAhigh/CD27high T cells. Libraries were made using 5' RACE. Sequenced on an Illumina HiSeq 2500. A second PCR of about 7 to 12 cycles was run with a J-beta primer mix and a sample-barcoded 5' primer. Each TCR beta cDNA molecule received a unique molecular identifier from a template-switch 5' adaptor carrying 12 random nucleotides. At least 2.5 million CDR3-containing paired-end reads were obtained from each sample. All of the RNA was converted into first-strand cDNA using the Mint cDNA synthesis kit, with a TRBC-specific oligonucleotide serving as the primer. Following uracil-DNA glycosylase treatment, all cDNA underwent a first 18-cycle PCR with the universal primers M1SS and BC2_uni_R. In the source study's methods: For normalization, 1 million high-quality reads were randomly selected from each sample, with every read carrying a distinct molecular identifier. Reads sharing molecular identifiers were discarded rather than binned into consensus sequences. MiTCR, run with a Q25 quality threshold and the strictest error-elimination algorithm, handled CDR3 identification, clonotype clustering and error correction. Lower-bound total TCR beta diversity was estimated with a nonparametric unseen species model using Euler transformation. TCRdb reprocessing: public reads trimmed at Q25 with fastp, clones called with MiXCR, in-frame beta chains kept. Rows with a matching CDR3 protein are joined into one entry that keeps the most common DNA and genes. These V and J calls originate from TCRdb's pipeline instead of the authors' own analysis. For this sample the table gives about 640,000 distinct CDR3 sequences, of which under 70% were detected only once. The ten largest make up over 35% of the sample.

The TCR sequence derives from a man between 60 and 70 years old in good health. Recombination joined TRBV9 with TRBJ2-3, with the identity of the D gene unclear. Sequencing was done on a sample of blood. The base sequence is TGTGCCAGCAGCGTTCGGTCAGTTAGCACAGATACGCAGTATTTT. Protein translation: CASSVRSVSTDTQYF.